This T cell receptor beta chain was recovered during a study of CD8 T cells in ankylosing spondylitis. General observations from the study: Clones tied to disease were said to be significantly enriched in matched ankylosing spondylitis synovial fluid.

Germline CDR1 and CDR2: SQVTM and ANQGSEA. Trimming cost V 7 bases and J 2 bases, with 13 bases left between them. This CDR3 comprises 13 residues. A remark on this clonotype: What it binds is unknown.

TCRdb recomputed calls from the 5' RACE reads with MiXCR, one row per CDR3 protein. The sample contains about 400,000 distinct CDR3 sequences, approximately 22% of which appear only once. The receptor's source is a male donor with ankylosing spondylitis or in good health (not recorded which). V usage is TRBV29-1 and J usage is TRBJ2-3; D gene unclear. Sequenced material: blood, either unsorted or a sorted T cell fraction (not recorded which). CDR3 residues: CSGTNDYTDTQYF. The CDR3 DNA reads TGCAGCGGGACCAATGATTACACAGATACGCAGTATTTT.